The 14 T cell receptor beta chains reported below all come from one sample, sequenced in a study of T-cell memory formation after mild COVID-19. TCRdb fed the 5' RACE reads into MiXCR, producing one record per CDR3 protein. The sample includes under 300,000 distinct CDR3 sequences, more than 8% seen only once; the top ten take 22%. The sample comprised PBMCs or a T cell subset sorted from them (not recorded which). The receptors derive from a man between 18 and 29 years old who had mild COVID-19 (a few samples of this study predate the infection). Cell type and time point are not known.

Only a few counts were recorded for this clonotype. This chain uses TRBV20-1 with TRBJ1-1; tentatively, D is TRBD1 (6 bases). V lost 3 bases and J 2 bases, leaving 13 bases between the germline ends. Per germline, CDR1 DFQATT and CDR2 SNEGSKA (reference sequence). CDR3 length equals 14 residues. For the CDR3, the DNA is TGCAGTGCTAGTCTTCAGGGGCTCAACACTGAAGCTTTCTTT. Translated: CSASLQGLNTEAFF.

There are many counts of this clonotype. The rearrangement links TRBV7-9 to TRBJ2-7; perhaps TRBD2 as D (6 bases). The CDR3 length is 13 residues. The ends were cut back, 5 bases at V and 4 bases at J, with 12 bases in the middle. CDR1 SEHNR and CDR2 FQNEAQ come from the germline V gene (reference sequence). CDR3 sequence (DNA): TGTGCCAGCAGCCGGGAGCAGATTTACGAGCAGTACTTC. As protein: CASSREQIYEQYF.

This clonotype was counted many times. The rearrangement links TRBV9 to TRBJ2-7, with D maybe TRBD2 (7 bases). Trimming shortened V by 6 bases and J by 0 bases, and 19 bases separated the two germline ends. The CDR3 is 16 amino acids. CDR1 and CDR2 from the germline V gene are SGDLS and YYNGEE. The CDR3 reads CASTGLRRGASYEQYF. Written as DNA, the CDR3 is TGTGCCAGCACGGGACTTCGCCGGGGGGCCTCCTACGAGCAGTACTTC.

The rearrangement uses TRBV20-1 and TRBJ2-7; D might be TRBD1 or TRBD2, each matching 5 bases. The CDR3 has 17 residues. V was pared by 0 bases and J by 7 bases, with 25 bases between. Germline CDR1 reads DFQATT; CDR2 reads SNEGSKA (reference sequence). The CDR3 region has the DNA TGCAGTGCTAGAGATCACAAGACCGGGGCGGGCCGGGGAGAGCAGTACGTC. This gives the protein CSARDHKTGAGRGEQYV.

The V call is TRBV6-5, the J call TRBJ2-5, with D maybe TRBD2 (5 bases). The CDR3 extends over 13 amino acids. The germline V and J ends were trimmed by 2 bases and 4 bases, with 8 bases remaining between them. The germline gives CDR1 MNHEY, CDR2 SVGAGI. The CDR3 reads CASSYRAGETQYF. DNA for the CDR3: TGTGCCAGCAGTTACAGGGCGGGAGAGACCCAGTACTTC.

For the CDR3, the DNA is TGTGCCAGCAGCTTTAGCGGGGGCTTCACCGGGGAGCTGTTTTTT. Its translation is CASSFSGGFTGELFF. The V and J genes are TRBV7-3 and TRBJ2-2; TRBD2 matches at 9 bases. Germline CDR1 reads SGHTA; CDR2 reads FQGTGA. V lost 3 bases to trimming and J lost 4 bases; unmatched junction nucleotides: 3. The CDR3 contains 15 residues.

The genes are TRBV18 and TRBJ2-2; possible D gene TRBD1, 6 bases. The CDR3 covers 16 residues. V was pared by 6 bases and J by 7 bases, with 21 bases between. Germline values: CDR1 KGHSH, CDR2 LQKENI. Here the CDR3 DNA reads TGTGCCAGCTCGCAGAACGCCGGGACAAATAGCGGGGAGCTGTTTTTT. This translates into CASSQNAGTNSGELFF.

The V and J genes are TRBV20-1 and TRBJ2-4, with D possibly TRBD2 on 6 matching bases. Germline V gene lookup returns CDR1 DFQATT and CDR2 SNEGSKA (reference sequence). This CDR3 is built from 13 residues. V dropped 7 bases and J dropped 3 bases, with 13 bases sitting between them. The CDR3 DNA is TGCAGTGGCGTGCTGGGGGGCAAAAACATTCAGTACTTC. Its protein product is CSGVLGGKNIQYF.

This clonotype was counted a few times. In nucleotides, the CDR3 is TGCGCCAGCAGCCGTGCGGGGGGTGAGCAGTTCTTC. Translation: CASSRAGGEQFF. The chain uses TRBV5-1 and TRBJ2-1; TRBD2 matches 8 bases. After removal of 4 bases from V and 9 bases from J, the junction contained 3 bases not matched to a gene. The germline V gene has CDR1 SGHRS and CDR2 YFSETQ. This CDR3 comprises 12 residues.

The J gene is TRBJ2-5, the V gene TRBV7-3; no clear D gene. Germline CDR1 SGHTA, CDR2 FQGTGA. Between the trimmed V and J ends, which lost 2 bases and 0 bases, there was a span of 4 bases. This CDR3 comprises 13 residues. CDR3 DNA: TGTGCCAGCAGCTTATCGGACCAAGAGACCCAGTACTTC. Protein: CASSLSDQETQYF.

This clonotype was seen at least ten times. This chain joins TRBV12-5 and TRBJ2-3; TRBD2 matches 12 bases. CDR3 length: 16 amino acids. Germline trimming cut 6 bases from V and 6 bases from J; bases unmatched to any gene: 10. Germline assignment: CDR1 LGHNT and CDR2 FRNRAP. CDR3 in amino acids: CASGPGLAGRSDTQYF. CDR3 sequence (DNA): TGTGCTAGTGGACCCGGACTAGCGGGACGTTCGGATACGCAGTATTTT. Full variable domain (missing parts from reference TRBV12-5 and TRBJ2-3): DARVTQTPRHKVTEMGQEVTMRCQPILGHNTVFWYRQTMMQGLELLAYFRNRAPLDDSGMPKDRFSAEMPDATLATLKIQPSEPRDSAVYFCASGPGLAGRSDTQYFGPGTRLTVL.

The chain employs TRBV4-3 and TRBJ1-6; the D is unclear. V shed 0 bases and J shed 5 bases, with 5 bases lying between them. Germline loops: CDR1 LGHNA, CDR2 YSLEER. The CDR3 sequence is 14 residues long. The CDR3 DNA reads as TGCGCCAGCAGCCAAGAAAGGGATAATTCACCCCTCCACTTT. It specifies CASSQERDNSPLHF.

This clonotype was observed a handful of times. The V call is TRBV12-3 or TRBV12-4, the J call TRBJ2-3; 9 bases match TRBD1. This CDR3 comprises 16 residues. V lost 6 bases and J lost 2; bases outside the gene matches: 9. The CDR3 DNA reads TGTGCCAGCAGCCCCACGGGACAGGGACTCACAGATACGCAGTATTTT. This encodes CASSPTGQGLTDTQYF.

J is TRBJ2-5 and V is TRBV11-2, with unresolved D. V lost 1 base, J lost 5 bases, and 14 bases lay in between. The CDR3 spans 15 residues. CDR1 is SGHAT, CDR2 FQNNGV, per germline. The CDR3 sequence is CASSLGPGARETQYF. CDR3 nucleotides: TGTGCCAGCAGCTTAGGCCCCGGTGCCAGGGAGACCCAGTACTTC.